This is a list of T cell receptor beta chains from one sample in a study of blood T cell repertoires in COVID-19. Assay used: immunoSEQ multiplex PCR; TCRdb lists only in-frame clones, some missing. Among roughly 150,000 clones listed, approximately 83% were seen once. Sequenced input: PBMCs or T cells enriched from blood (not recorded which). These receptors originate from a man aged 65 to 85 who had been exposed to COVID-19. Both conserved end residues are part of each CDR3. The D gene is left open where the match is weak. Only part of the rows carry a size: once, few, many, or a class if the clone is expanded.

j_call d_call v_call clone_size cdr3_aa cdr3_nt
TRBJ2-4 . TRBV5-3 once CARDRALAKNIQYF TGTGCCAGGGACAGAGCGTTAGCCAAAAACATTCAGTACTTC
TRBJ1-2 . TRBV27 . CASSLTQGLNYGYTF TGTGCCAGCAGTTTAACGCAGGGCTTAAACTATGGCTACACCTTC
TRBJ2-3 . TRBV7-2 few CASTPGTLTTDTQYF TGTGCCAGCACCCCCGGGACTCTCACCACAGATACGCAGTATTTT
TRBJ2-2 TRBD1 TRBV7-9 . CASCRQGVDTGELFF TGTGCCAGTTGCAGACAGGGCGTTGACACCGGGGAGCTGTTTTTT
TRBJ1-2 TRBD1 TRBV18 few CASSPGTEGYGYTF TGTGCCAGCTCACCAGGGACAGAGGGCTATGGCTACACCTTC
TRBJ1-1 . TRBV9 . CASSVGPGGAEAFF TGTGCCAGCAGCGTAGGTCCGGGGGGCGCTGAAGCTTTCTTT
TRBJ1-1 . TRBV14 . CASSQDGGITEAFF TGTGCCAGCAGCCAAGATGGGGGGATCACTGAAGCTTTCTTT
TRBJ1-1 TRBD1 TRBV7-9 . CASSSSGTVTEAFF TGTGCCAGCAGCTCGTCGGGGACAGTCACTGAAGCTTTCTTT
TRBJ1-2 TRBD1 TRBV29-1 . CSGTGSNYGYTF TGCAGTGGGACAGGGAGTAACTATGGCTACACCTTC
TRBJ1-2 TRBD1 TRBV30 few CASRMKIRDRGRGDYGYTF TGTGCCTCCCGGATGAAGATTCGGGACAGGGGGCGAGGTGACTATGGCTACACCTTC
TRBJ1-5 . TRBV10-1 . CASSYGGGQPQHF TGCGCCAGCAGTTACGGGGGTGGTCAGCCCCAGCATTTT
TRBJ1-4 TRBD1 TRBV27 . CASSPRTGPSGEKLFF TGTGCCAGCAGTCCCCGGACAGGCCCTTCAGGAGAAAAACTGTTTTTT
TRBJ2-1 TRBD2 TRBV28 . CASSTFVSGGDNEQFF TGTGCCAGCAGCACGTTCGTCAGCGGGGGGGACAATGAGCAGTTCTTC
TRBJ2-2 . TRBV6-5 . CASGRPNTGELFF TGTGCCAGCGGGCGCCCGAACACCGGGGAGCTGTTTTTT
TRBJ1-2 . TRBV9 . CASSPRGGSGYTF TGTGCCAGCAGCCCTCGGGGGGGCAGTGGCTACACCTTC
TRBJ1-2 . TRBV19 . CASSIDSTNYGYTF TGTGCCAGTAGTATCGACTCCACGAACTATGGCTACACCTTC
TRBJ1-2 . TRBV7-9 . CASSLGVGQGATNF .
TRBJ1-2 TRBD1 TRBV6-5 . CASRTGVAGYTF TGTGCCAGCAGAACAGGGGTAGCTGGCTACACCTTC
TRBJ1-2 . TRBV19 once CASSPQQWGYTF TGTGCCAGTAGTCCGCAACAGTGGGGCTACACCTTC
TRBJ1-2 . TRBV11-1 few CASSLGGRNYGYTF TGTGCCAGCAGCTTAGGGGGGCGCAACTATGGCTACACCTTC
TRBJ2-3 TRBD1 TRBV7-9 . CASSPRTGTTDTQYF TGTGCCAGCAGCCCCCGGACAGGCACCACAGATACGCAGTATTTT
TRBJ2-7 TRBD2 TRBV4-3 few CASSQDWSSGFREQYF TGCGCCAGCAGCCAAGATTGGTCTAGCGGGTTTCGAGAGCAGTACTTC
TRBJ1-2 TRBD1 TRBV2 . CASASGGNAYGYTF TGTGCCAGCGCCTCAGGGGGTAACGCCTATGGCTACACCTTC
TRBJ1-6 . TRBV7-2 . CATPRSLHF TGTGCCACCCCACGGTCCCTCCACTTT
TRBJ2-6 . TRBV7-2 . CASSQARVPANVLTF TGTGCCAGCAGCCAGGCCAGGGTTCCGGCCAACGTCCTGACTTTC
TRBJ1-2 TRBD1 TRBV28 . CASLRGRGFGYTF TGTGCCAGCCTCAGGGGGCGCGGTTTTGGCTACACCTTC
TRBJ2-6 . TRBV15 . CATSTKTGAGANVLTF TGTGCCACCAGCACAAAAACAGGCGCTGGGGCCAACGTCCTGACTTTC
TRBJ2-7 TRBD1 TRBV6-5 . CASRRDRDPREQYF TGTGCCAGCAGGCGGGACAGGGATCCTCGCGAGCAGTACTTC
TRBJ2-7 TRBD1 TRBV2 . CATGQGQGEQYF TGTGCCACTGGACAGGGCCAGGGCGAGCAGTACTTC
TRBJ1-6 . TRBV7-9 . CASSLAGGPGPLHF TGTGCCAGCAGCTTAGCGGGGGGACCGGGACCCCTCCACTTT
TRBJ2-7 TRBD1 TRBV4-3 . CASSQEQGVSFQQYF TGCGCCAGCAGCCAAGAACAGGGGGTATCCTTCCAGCAGTACTTC
TRBJ2-7 TRBD2 TRBV27 . CASSGLAGVHEQYF TGTGCCAGCAGCGGACTAGCGGGAGTCCACGAGCAGTACTTC
TRBJ2-1 TRBD2 TRBV28 once CASSPTSGNFNEQFF TGTGCCAGCAGTCCGACTAGCGGGAATTTCAATGAGCAGTTCTTC
TRBJ1-3 . TRBV5-1 . CASSLTSYGDTIYF TGCGCCAGCAGCTTGACCTCTTACGGGGACACCATATATTTT
TRBJ1-1 TRBD1 TRBV20-1 . CSSTTGGTF TGCAGTTCCACGACAGGGGGGACTTTT
TRBJ2-7 . TRBV7-9 . CASSLSQATYEQYF TGTGCCAGCAGCTTATCACAGGCCACCTACGAGCAGTACTTC
TRBJ2-2 . TRBV5-4 . CASSFGRVRDTGELFF TGTGCCAGCAGCTTTGGGCGGGTACGTGACACCGGGGAGCTGTTTTTT
TRBJ2-1 TRBD2 TRBV12-3/TRBV12-4 . CASSFGGGEQFF TGTGCCAGCAGTTTTGGGGGGGGTGAGCAGTTCTTC
TRBJ2-7 TRBD1 TRBV4-3 . CASSQNLVGTGGQYF TGCGCCAGCAGCCAGAACCTTGTGGGGACAGGAGGACAGTACTTC
TRBJ2-3 . TRBV4-1 few CASSHVADTQYF TGCGCCAGCAGCCACGTAGCGGATACGCAGTATTTT
TRBJ1-3 TRBD1 TRBV11-2 . CASSQVTGRGNTIYF TGTGCCAGCAGCCAAGTGACAGGGAGGGGAAACACCATATATTTT
TRBJ2-1 TRBD2 TRBV7-2 . CASSRLANEQFF TGTGCCAGCTCGAGACTAGCCAATGAGCAGTTCTTC
TRBJ2-1 TRBD2 TRBV15 . CATSRESAGVRFSEQFF TGTGCCACCAGCAGAGAGTCAGCGGGAGTGCGTTTTAGTGAGCAGTTCTTC
TRBJ2-7 . TRBV5-5 . CASSLSQGEVDEQYF TGTGCCAGCAGCTTGTCCCAGGGGGAGGTCGACGAGCAGTACTTC
TRBJ1-4 . TRBV7-8 . CASITGRVWTNEKLFF TGTGCCAGCATAACAGGGCGAGTCTGGACTAATGAAAAACTGTTTTTT
TRBJ2-5 TRBD2 TRBV20-1 . CSASLIAGGGETQYF TGCAGTGCTAGTCTAATAGCGGGAGGTGGGGAGACCCAGTACTTC
TRBJ1-1 . TRBV5-1 . CASSLDLAGSNTEAFF TGCGCCAGCAGCTTGGACCTCGCAGGCTCGAACACTGAAGCTTTCTTT
TRBJ1-5 . TRBV10-3 . CANTTGNQPQHF TGTGCCAACACGACGGGGAATCAGCCCCAGCATTTT
TRBJ2-1 TRBD2 TRBV7-9 . CASSFVAGSYNEQFF TGTGCCAGCAGCTTTGTAGCGGGGTCCTACAATGAGCAGTTCTTC
TRBJ2-5 TRBD1 TRBV18 . CASSPVQGQETQYF TGTGCCAGCTCACCAGTACAGGGGCAAGAGACCCAGTACTTC